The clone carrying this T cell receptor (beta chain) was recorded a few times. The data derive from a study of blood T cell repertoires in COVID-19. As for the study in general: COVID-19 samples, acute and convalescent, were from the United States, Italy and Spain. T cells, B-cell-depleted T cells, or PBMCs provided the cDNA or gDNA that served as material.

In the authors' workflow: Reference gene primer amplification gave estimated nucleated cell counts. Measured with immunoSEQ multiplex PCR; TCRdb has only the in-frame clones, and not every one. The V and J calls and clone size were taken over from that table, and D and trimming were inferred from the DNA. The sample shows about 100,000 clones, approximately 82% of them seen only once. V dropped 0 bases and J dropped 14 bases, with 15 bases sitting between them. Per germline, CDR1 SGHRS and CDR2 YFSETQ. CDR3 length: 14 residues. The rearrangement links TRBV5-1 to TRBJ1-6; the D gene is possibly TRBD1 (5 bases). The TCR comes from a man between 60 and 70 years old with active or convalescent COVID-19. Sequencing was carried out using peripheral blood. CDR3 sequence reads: CASSLGQPGGTLHF. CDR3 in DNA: TGCGCCAGCAGCTTGGGACAGCCCGGGGGGACCCTCCACTTT. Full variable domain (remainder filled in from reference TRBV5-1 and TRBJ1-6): KAGVTQTPRYLIKTRGQQVTLSCSPISGHRSVSWYQQTPGQGLQFLFEYFSETQRNKGNFPGRFSGRQFSNSRSEMNVSTLELGDSALYLCASSLGQPGGTLHFGNGTRLTVT.